This T cell receptor beta chain originates from a study of blood T cell repertoires in COVID-19. Each recovered donor of Cohort 3 presented with two negative PCRs, clearance, or symptom resolution. Method: immunoSEQ multiplex PCR; TCRdb's copy keeps in-frame clones and lacks some. The sample gives 150,000 to 200,000 clones, about nine tenths of which show up once; approximately 9.4% is in the top ten. This clonotype originated in a woman between 18 and 29 years old who had recovered from COVID-19. The sample taken for sequencing was PBMCs or T cells enriched from blood (not recorded which).

CDR3 in amino acids: CASSLLGGGDTQYF. Written as DNA, the CDR3 is TGTGCCAGCAGTTTACTAGGGGGTGGGGATACGCAGTATTTT. This chain links TRBV27 with TRBJ2-3, with D possibly TRBD1 on 6 matching bases. From germline, CDR1 is MNHEY and CDR2 SMNVEV (reference sequence). The CDR3 totals 14 residues. V was pared by 2 bases and J by 6 bases, with 12 bases between.